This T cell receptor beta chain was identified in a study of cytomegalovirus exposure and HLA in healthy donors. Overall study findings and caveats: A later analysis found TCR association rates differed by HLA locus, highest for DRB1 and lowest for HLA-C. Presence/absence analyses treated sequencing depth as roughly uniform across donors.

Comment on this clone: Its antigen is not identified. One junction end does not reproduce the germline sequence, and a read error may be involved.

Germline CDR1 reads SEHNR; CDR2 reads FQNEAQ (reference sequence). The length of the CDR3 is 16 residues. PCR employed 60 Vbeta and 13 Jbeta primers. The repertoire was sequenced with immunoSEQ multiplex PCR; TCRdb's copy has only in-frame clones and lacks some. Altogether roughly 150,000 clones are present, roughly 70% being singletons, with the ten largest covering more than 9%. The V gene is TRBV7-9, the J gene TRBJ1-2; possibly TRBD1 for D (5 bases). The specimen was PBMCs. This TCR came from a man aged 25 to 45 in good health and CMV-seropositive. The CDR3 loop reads CSSSLTPRGVNYGYTF. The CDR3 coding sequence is TGTTCCAGCAGCTTAACCCCTCGGGGGGTTAACTATGGCTACACCTTC.